The T cell receptor beta chain described here comes from a study of vaccination effects on CD4 cells after COVID-19. In germline, CDR1 is MNHNS, CDR2 SASEGT. This CDR3 has 13 amino acids. Trimming cost V 3 bases and J 4 bases, with 9 bases left between them. The ViraFEST assay expanded antigen-specific CD4+ T cells with viral peptide pools before sequencing. Once cultured for roughly 10 days, the cells underwent separation to obtain CD4+ T cells. Participants completed two doses of the BNT162b2 or mRNA-1273 vaccine. Nucleocapsid antibodies stayed negative before and after vaccination, showing no earlier SARS-CoV-2 infection. About this clone: Antigen: not known.

Measured with immunoSEQ multiplex PCR; TCRdb has only the in-frame clones, and not every one. This sample has around 25,000 clones, with about four fifths found just once. Findings and caveats of the study: Few convalescent patients and no early post-infection timepoints were included in the study.

The sequencing here drew on CD4+ T cells from PBMCs cultured with HCoV-NL63 spike peptides, taken after COVID-19 vaccination. The sequence was collected from a human donor who received a COVID-19 vaccine. Some clones in this sample may be carry-over from other donors' samples. The rearrangement joins TRBV6-1 to TRBJ1-2; the D is unclear. The CDR3 is CASSEGRPYGYTF. DNA for the CDR3: TGTGCCAGCAGTGAGGGCCGGCCCTATGGCTACACCTTC.